This paragraph covers one T cell receptor (beta chain) sequence. Investigators built TCR beta libraries using UMI-labeled 5' RACE. TCRdb reprocessed the 5' RACE reads, keeping one entry per CDR3 protein, no DNA. This table lists about 10,000 distinct CDR3 sequences. The data belong to a study of human CD8 memory T cell subsets. CDR3 length: 12 residues. The germline V gene has CDR1 SEHNR and CDR2 FQNEAQ (reference sequence). Material for sequencing was CD8+ stem-like memory T cells (TSCM and TCM) sorted from PBMCs. Sample subset: stem-like memory CD8 T cells (TSTEM), CCR7+ PD-1- TIGIT-. This clonotype was obtained from a human donor in good health. The chain is built from TRBV7-9 and TRBJ2-1; TCRdb returns TRBD1, unconfirmable since there is no DNA. This CDR3 reads CASSETGFEQFF.